Shown below are 3 T cell receptor beta chains from a single sample sequenced in a study of blood T cell repertoires in COVID-19. Clones were read by immunoSEQ multiplex PCR, and TCRdb kept only the in-frame ones, dropping some. The table records a few hundred thousand clones, roughly 81% of them present only once. The sample was peripheral blood. The receptors stem from a man aged 40-55 years with acute or convalescent COVID-19.

This rearrangement joins TRBV14 to TRBJ2-2; a possible D gene is TRBD1 (5 bases). The germline V gene encodes CDR1 SGHDN and CDR2 FVKESK. This CDR3 region has 16 residues. The V end lost 3 bases, the J end lost 4 bases, and 15 bases lay between the germline ends. CDR3 amino acids: CASSHAIVQGTGELFF. For the CDR3, the DNA is TGTGCCAGCAGCCACGCCATCGTCCAGGGCACCGGGGAGCTGTTTTTT.

The chain combines TRBV6-1 with TRBJ2-3; 7 bases line up with TRBD2. CDR1 MNHNS and CDR2 SASEGT come from the germline V gene. The length of the CDR3 is 14 residues. V shed 6 bases, J shed 3 bases, and the junction held 6 bases outside the gene matches. CDR3 sequence reads: CASRGGFETDTQYF. The CDR3 bases are TGTGCCAGCAGGGGGGGGTTTGAGACAGATACGCAGTATTTT.

This clone was found once. The gene calls are TRBV5-8 and TRBJ1-4, with 10 nucleotides matching TRBD1. Germline CDR1 and CDR2: SGHTS and YDEGEE. J lost 8 bases, V lost 3 bases, and 7 bases had no gene match. The CDR3 consists of 15 residues. In nucleotides, the CDR3 is TGTGCCAGCAGCTCGACAGGGGGCGCTGGGGAAAAACTGTTTTTT. Its protein product is CASSSTGGAGEKLFF.